The 6 T cell receptor beta chains presented below share a single source sample, sequenced in a study of persistence of HIV-infected CD4 T cells. This was the immunoSEQ version 4 assay in survey mode. Profiling relied on immunoSEQ multiplex PCR, and the TCRdb table lists in-frame clones only, not all of them. The table lists roughly 45,000 clones, more than 80% of them singletons. Anti-CD3/anti-CD28 beads served as a nonspecific positive control stimulus. Sorting of responding CD4+ T cells relied on upregulated CD40 ligand together with CD69. For these receptors, no antigen is known. The sample was CD4+ T cells sorted from PBMCs after 18-hour stimulation, taken from a patient who received antiretroviral therapy. These TCRs come from an adult man with HIV who was CMV-seropositive.

J is TRBJ1-1 and V is TRBV18, with D unresolved. V was trimmed by 6 bases and J by 5 bases, leaving 4 bases between them. CDR1 KGHSH and CDR2 LQKENI come from the germline V gene. This CDR3 region has 10 residues. CDR3 amino acids: CASSSTEAFF. In DNA, the CDR3 is TGTGCCAGCTCCTCTACTGAAGCTTTCTTT.

The CDR3 sequence: CASSEQGEFTEAFF. In DNA form, the CDR3 reads TGCGCCAGCAGTGAGCAGGGGGAGTTTACTGAAGCTTTCTTT. This chain connects TRBV10-2 to TRBJ1-1; 7 nucleotides line up with TRBD1. V dropped 2 bases and J dropped 5; count of bases not matched to a gene: 5. The length of the CDR3 is 14 residues. Germline V gene data show CDR1 as WSHSY and CDR2 as SAAADI.

The CDR3 coding sequence is TGTGCCAGCAGTTACAGCTCATCGGGGGCTGAAGCTTTCTTT. This sequence encodes CASSYSSSGAEAFF. The chain employs TRBV6-5 and TRBJ1-1, with a weak D call TRBD1 (5 bases). Germline values: CDR1 MNHEY, CDR2 SVGAGI. The V and J ends lost 2 bases and 6 bases respectively, with 13 bases between them. This CDR3 has 14 residues.

The CDR3 DNA follows: TGTGCCAGCAGTCGAGGCGGGGCGGGGACTGAAGCTTTCTTT. This translates into CASSRGGAGTEAFF. The V and J genes are TRBV6-5 and TRBJ1-1, with a tentative D call TRBD1 (5 bases). From germline, CDR1 is MNHEY and CDR2 SVGAGI. This CDR3 comprises 14 residues. V was pared by 5 bases and J by 5 bases, with 15 bases between.

This clone came up once. The CDR3 region is CASSTPGRNYGYTF. The CDR3 region has the DNA TGTGCCAGCAGTACACCTGGACGGAACTATGGCTACACCTTC. The rearrangement joins TRBV6-5 to TRBJ1-2, with D hard to call. V was trimmed by 5 bases and J by 2 bases, leaving 12 bases between them. Germline V lookup: CDR1 MNHEY, CDR2 SVGAGI. The CDR3 spans 14 residues.

The V and J genes are TRBV19 and TRBJ2-6, with D unresolved. The CDR3 spans 17 residues. V was shortened by 7 bases and J by 0 bases, with 16 bases between the two germline ends. The germline CDR1 and CDR2 sequences are LNHDA and SQIVND (reference sequence). CDR3 protein: CASTMGVSPSGANVLTF. For the CDR3, the DNA is TGTGCCAGTACCATGGGTGTCAGCCCCTCTGGGGCCAACGTCCTGACTTTC.